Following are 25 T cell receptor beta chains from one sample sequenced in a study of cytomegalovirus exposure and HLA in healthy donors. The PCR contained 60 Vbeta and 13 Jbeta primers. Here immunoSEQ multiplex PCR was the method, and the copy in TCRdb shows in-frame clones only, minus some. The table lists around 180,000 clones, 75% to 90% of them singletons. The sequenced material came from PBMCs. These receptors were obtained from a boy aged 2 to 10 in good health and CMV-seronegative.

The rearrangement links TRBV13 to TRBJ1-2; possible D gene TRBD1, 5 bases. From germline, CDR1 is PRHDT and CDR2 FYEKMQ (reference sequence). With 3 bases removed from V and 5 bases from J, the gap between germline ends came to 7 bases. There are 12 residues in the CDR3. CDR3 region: CASSLGGYGYTF. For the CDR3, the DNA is TGTGCCAGCAGCTTGGGGGGTTATGGCTACACCTTC.

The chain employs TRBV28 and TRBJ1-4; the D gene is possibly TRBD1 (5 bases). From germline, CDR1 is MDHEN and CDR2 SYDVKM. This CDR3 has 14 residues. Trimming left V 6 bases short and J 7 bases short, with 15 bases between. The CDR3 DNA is TGTGCCAGCAGAAACCAGGGTGGCGGTGAAAAACTGTTTTTT. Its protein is CASRNQGGGEKLFF.

The CDR3 nucleotides read TGTGCCAGCTCACCTAACAGGGGGACGGACTATGGCTACACCTTC. As protein: CASSPNRGTDYGYTF. This chain links TRBV18 with TRBJ1-2; 8 bases agree with TRBD1. Per germline, CDR1 KGHSH and CDR2 LQKENI. The CDR3 is 15 residues long. The V gene end was trimmed by 3 bases and the J gene end by 3 bases; junction bases not matched to a gene: 6.

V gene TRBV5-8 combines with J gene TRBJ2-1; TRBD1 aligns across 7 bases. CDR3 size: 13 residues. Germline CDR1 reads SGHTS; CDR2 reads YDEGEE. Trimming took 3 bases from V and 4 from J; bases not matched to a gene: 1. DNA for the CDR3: TGTGCCAGCAGCTCACAGGGGTACAATGAGCAGTTCTTC. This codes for CASSSQGYNEQFF.

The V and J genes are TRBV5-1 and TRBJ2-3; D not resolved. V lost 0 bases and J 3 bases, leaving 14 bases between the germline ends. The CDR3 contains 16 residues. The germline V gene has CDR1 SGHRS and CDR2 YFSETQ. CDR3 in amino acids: CASSLAIYSQTDTQYF. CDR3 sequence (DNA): TGCGCCAGCAGCTTGGCAATCTACAGTCAGACAGATACGCAGTATTTT.

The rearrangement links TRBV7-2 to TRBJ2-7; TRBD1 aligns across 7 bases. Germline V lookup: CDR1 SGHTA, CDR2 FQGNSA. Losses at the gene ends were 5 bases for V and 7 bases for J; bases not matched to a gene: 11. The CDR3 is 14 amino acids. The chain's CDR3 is CASSPRDRSQEQYF. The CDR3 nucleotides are TGTGCCAGCAGCCCCCGGGACAGATCCCAAGAGCAGTACTTC.

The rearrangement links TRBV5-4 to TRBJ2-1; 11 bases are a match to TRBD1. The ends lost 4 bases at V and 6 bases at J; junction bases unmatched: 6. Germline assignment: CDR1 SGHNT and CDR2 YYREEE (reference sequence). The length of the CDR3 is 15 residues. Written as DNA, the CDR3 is TGTGCCAGCAGCGTGGACAGGGGGCGCGGCAATGAGCAGTTCTTC. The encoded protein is CASSVDRGRGNEQFF. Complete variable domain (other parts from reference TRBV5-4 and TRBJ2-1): ETGVTQSPTHLIKTRGQQVTLRCSSQSGHNTVSWYQQALGQGPQFIFQYYREEENGRGNFPPRFSGLQFPNYSSELNVNALELDDSALYLCASSVDRGRGNEQFFGPGTRLTVL.

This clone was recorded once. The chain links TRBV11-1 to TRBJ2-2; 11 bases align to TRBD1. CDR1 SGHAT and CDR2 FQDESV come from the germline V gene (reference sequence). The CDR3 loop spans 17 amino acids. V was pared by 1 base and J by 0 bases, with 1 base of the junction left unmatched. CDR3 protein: CASSLEGQGANTGELFF. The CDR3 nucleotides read TGTGCCAGCAGCTTAGAGGGACAGGGGGCGAACACCGGGGAGCTGTTTTTT.

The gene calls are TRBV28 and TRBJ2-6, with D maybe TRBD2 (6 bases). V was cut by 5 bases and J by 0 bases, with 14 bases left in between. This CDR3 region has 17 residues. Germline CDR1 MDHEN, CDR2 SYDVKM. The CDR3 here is CASSNGGINSGANVLTF. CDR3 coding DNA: TGTGCCAGCAGTAATGGGGGGATAAACTCTGGGGCCAACGTCCTGACTTTC.

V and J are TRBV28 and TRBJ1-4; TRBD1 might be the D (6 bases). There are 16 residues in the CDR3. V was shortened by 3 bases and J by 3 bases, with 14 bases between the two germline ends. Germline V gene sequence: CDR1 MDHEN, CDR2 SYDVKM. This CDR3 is CASSFPGTRANEKLFF. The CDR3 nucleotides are TGTGCCAGCAGTTTCCCAGGGACACGGGCTAATGAAAAACTGTTTTTT.

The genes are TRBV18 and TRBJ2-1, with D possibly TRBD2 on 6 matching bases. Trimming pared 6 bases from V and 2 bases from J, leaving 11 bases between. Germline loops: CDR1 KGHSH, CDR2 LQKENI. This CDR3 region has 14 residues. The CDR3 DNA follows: TGTGCCAGCTCCTTACGGGAGACCTACAATGAGCAGTTCTTC. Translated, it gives CASSLRETYNEQFF.

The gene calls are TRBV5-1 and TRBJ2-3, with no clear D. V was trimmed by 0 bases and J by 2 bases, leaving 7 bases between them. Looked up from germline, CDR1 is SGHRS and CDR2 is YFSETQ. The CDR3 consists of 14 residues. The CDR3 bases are TGCGCCAGCAGCTTGGGGGCGACCACAGATACGCAGTATTTT. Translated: CASSLGATTDTQYF. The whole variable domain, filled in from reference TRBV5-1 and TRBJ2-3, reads KAGVTQTPRYLIKTRGQQVTLSCSPISGHRSVSWYQQTPGQGLQFLFEYFSETQRNKGNFPGRFSGRQFSNSRSEMNVSTLELGDSALYLCASSLGATTDTQYFGPGTRLTVL.

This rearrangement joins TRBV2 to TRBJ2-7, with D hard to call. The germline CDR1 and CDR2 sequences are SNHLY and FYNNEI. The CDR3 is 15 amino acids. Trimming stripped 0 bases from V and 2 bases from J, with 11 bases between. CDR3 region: CASSEALGRTYEQYF. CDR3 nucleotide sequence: TGTGCCAGCAGTGAAGCGCTGGGCAGGACCTACGAGCAGTACTTC. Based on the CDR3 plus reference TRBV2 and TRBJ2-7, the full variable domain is EPEVTQTPSHQVTQMGQEVILRCVPISNHLYFYWYRQILGQKVEFLVSFYNNEISEKSEIFDDQFSVERPDGSNFTLKIRSTKLEDSAMYFCASSEALGRTYEQYFGPGTRLTVT.

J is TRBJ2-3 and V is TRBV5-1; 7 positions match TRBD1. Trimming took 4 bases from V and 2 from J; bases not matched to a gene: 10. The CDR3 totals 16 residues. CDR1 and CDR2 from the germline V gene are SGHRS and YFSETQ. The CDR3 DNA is TGCGCCAGCAGCACCTTGTTGACAGGGACCACAGATACGCAGTATTTT. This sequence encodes CASSTLLTGTTDTQYF.

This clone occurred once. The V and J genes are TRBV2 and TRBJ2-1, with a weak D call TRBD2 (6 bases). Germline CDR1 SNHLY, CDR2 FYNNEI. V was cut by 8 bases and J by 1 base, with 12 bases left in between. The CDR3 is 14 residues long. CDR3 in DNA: TGTGCCAGCCGGCGGGGATCGTCCTACAATGAGCAGTTCTTC. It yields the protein CASRRGSSYNEQFF.

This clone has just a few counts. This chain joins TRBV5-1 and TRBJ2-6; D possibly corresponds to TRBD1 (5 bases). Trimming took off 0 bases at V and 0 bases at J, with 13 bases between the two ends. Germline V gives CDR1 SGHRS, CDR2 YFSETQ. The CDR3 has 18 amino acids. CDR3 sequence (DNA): TGCGCCAGCAGCTTGGTTCAGGGCCCCTCCTCTGGGGCCAACGTCCTGACTTTC. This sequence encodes CASSLVQGPSSGANVLTF.

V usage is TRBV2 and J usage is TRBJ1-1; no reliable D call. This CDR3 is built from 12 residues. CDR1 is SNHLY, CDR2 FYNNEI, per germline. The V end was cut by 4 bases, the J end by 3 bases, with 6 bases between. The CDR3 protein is CASSVAYTEAFF. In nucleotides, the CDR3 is TGTGCCAGCAGTGTCGCGTACACTGAAGCTTTCTTT. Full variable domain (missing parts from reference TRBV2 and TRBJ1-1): EPEVTQTPSHQVTQMGQEVILRCVPISNHLYFYWYRQILGQKVEFLVSFYNNEISEKSEIFDDQFSVERPDGSNFTLKIRSTKLEDSAMYFCASSVAYTEAFFGQGTRLTVV.

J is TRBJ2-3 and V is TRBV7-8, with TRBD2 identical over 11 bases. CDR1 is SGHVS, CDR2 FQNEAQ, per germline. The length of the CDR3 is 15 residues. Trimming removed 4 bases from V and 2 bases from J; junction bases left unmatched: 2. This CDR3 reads CASSSGLADTDTQYF. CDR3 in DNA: TGTGCCAGCAGCTCGGGACTAGCGGACACAGATACGCAGTATTTT.

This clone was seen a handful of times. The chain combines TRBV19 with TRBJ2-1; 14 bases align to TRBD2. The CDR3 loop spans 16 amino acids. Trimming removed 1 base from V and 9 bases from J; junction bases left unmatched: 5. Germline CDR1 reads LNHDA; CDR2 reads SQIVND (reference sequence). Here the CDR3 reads CASSIGGLAGVLEQFF. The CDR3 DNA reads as TGTGCCAGTAGTATAGGGGGACTAGCGGGAGTTCTTGAGCAGTTCTTC.

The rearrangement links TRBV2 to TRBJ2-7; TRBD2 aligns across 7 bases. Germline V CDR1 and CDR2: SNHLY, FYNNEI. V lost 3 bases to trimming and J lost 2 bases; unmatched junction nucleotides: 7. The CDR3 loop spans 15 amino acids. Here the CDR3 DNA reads TGTGCCAGCAGTGATATGTCGGGGAGGGCCTACGAGCAGTACTTC. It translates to CASSDMSGRAYEQYF. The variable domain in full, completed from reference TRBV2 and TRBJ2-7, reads EPEVTQTPSHQVTQMGQEVILRCVPISNHLYFYWYRQILGQKVEFLVSFYNNEISEKSEIFDDQFSVERPDGSNFTLKIRSTKLEDSAMYFCASSDMSGRAYEQYFGPGTRLTVT.

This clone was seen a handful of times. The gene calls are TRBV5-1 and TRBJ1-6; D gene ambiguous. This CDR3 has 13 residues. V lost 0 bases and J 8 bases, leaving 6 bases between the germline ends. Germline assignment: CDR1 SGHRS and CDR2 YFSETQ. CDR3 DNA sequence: TGCGCCAGCAGCTTGGCCGTAGATTCACCCCTCCACTTT. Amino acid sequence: CASSLAVDSPLHF. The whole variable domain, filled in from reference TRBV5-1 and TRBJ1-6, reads KAGVTQTPRYLIKTRGQQVTLSCSPISGHRSVSWYQQTPGQGLQFLFEYFSETQRNKGNFPGRFSGRQFSNSRSEMNVSTLELGDSALYLCASSLAVDSPLHFGNGTRLTVT.

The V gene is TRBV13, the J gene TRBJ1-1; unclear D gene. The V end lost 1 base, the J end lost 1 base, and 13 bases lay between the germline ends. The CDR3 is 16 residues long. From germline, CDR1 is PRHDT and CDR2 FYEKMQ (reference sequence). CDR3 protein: CASSLEHSGRNTEAFF. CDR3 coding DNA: TGTGCCAGCAGCTTAGAACATTCGGGGAGGAACACTGAAGCTTTCTTT.

The chain's CDR3 is CASSDWDRGSYEQYV. The CDR3 region has the DNA TGTGCCAGCAGTGATTGGGACAGGGGCTCCTACGAGCAGTACGTC. The chain links TRBV2 to TRBJ2-7; 10 nucleotides line up with TRBD1. This CDR3 is 15 amino acids long. V gave up 3 bases and J gave up 0 bases; unmatched junction bases: 2. Germline CDR1 SNHLY, CDR2 FYNNEI.

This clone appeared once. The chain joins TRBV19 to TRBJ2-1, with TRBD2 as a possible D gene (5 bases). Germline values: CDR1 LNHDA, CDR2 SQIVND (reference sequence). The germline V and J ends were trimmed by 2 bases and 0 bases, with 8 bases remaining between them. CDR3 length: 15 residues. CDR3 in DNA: TGTGCCAGTAGTATAATGAGGGTCTCCTACAATGAGCAGTTCTTC. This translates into CASSIMRVSYNEQFF.

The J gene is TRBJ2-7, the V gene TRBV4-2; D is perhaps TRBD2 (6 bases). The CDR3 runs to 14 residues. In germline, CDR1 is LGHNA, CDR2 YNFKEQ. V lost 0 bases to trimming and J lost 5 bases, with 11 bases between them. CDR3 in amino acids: CASSQDGGGDEQYF. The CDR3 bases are TGTGCCAGCAGCCAAGATGGAGGCGGGGACGAGCAGTACTTC.